This TCR beta chain was captured by sequencing in a study of blood T cell repertoires in COVID-19. Enrolled through a virtual design, the participants were between roughly 18 and 90 years of age and came from approximately 25 US areas. This clone was counted once. Germline CDR1 is SEHNR and CDR2 is FQNEAQ (reference sequence). The CDR3 runs to 14 residues. V was cut by 5 bases and J by 1 base, with 9 bases left in between. In the original analysis: The authors estimated nucleated cell counts from reference gene primer amplification. Assay: immunoSEQ multiplex PCR; the TCRdb copy retains only in-frame clones and omits some. D and trimming come from the DNA, and the V and J calls and clone size come from that table. The data show more than 250,000 clones, with around 84% seen just once and 10% held by the top ten.

This TCR was sampled from a young woman who had recovered from COVID-19. This chain links TRBV7-9 with TRBJ2-1; weak D call: TRBD1 (7 bases). The sequenced material came from PBMCs or T cells enriched from blood (not recorded which). The CDR3 DNA follows: TGTGCCAGCAGCGCAGGGGGGTCCTACAATGAGCAGTTCTTC. Protein sequence: CASSAGGSYNEQFF. The whole variable domain, remainder taken from reference TRBV7-9 and TRBJ2-1, is DTGVSQNPRHKITKRGQNVTFRCDPISEHNRLYWYRQTLGQGPEFLTYFQNEAQLEKSRLLSDRFSAERPKGSFSTLEIQRTEQGDSAMYLCASSAGGSYNEQFFGPGTRLTVL.